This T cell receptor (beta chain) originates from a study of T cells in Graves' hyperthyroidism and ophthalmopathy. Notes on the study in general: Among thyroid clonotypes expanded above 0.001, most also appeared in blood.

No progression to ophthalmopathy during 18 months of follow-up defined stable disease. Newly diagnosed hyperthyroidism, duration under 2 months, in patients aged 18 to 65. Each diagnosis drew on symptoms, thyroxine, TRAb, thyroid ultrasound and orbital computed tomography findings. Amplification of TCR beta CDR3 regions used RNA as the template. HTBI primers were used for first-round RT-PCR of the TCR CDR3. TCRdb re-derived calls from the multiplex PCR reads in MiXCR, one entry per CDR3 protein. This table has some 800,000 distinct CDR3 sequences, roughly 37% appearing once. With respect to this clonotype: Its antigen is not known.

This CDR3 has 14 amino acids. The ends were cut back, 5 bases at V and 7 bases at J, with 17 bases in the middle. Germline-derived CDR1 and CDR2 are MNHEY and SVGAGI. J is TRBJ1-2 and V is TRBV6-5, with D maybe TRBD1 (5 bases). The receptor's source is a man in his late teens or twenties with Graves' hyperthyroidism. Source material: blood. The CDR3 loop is CASSHTGDPGGYTF. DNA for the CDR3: TGTGCCAGCAGTCATACAGGCGATCCCGGTGGCTACACCTTC.